This TCR beta chain was observed in a study of cytomegalovirus exposure and HLA in healthy donors. Looking at the study overall: As released early, the data held roughly 85 million unique TCRs from HLA-typed donors.

PCR used 60 Vbeta primers and 13 Jbeta primers. Assay used: immunoSEQ multiplex PCR; TCRdb lists only in-frame clones, some missing. Seen in this sample are under 200,000 clones; the ten most common clones hold 2.1%. This CDR3 spans 10 amino acids. What was sequenced was PBMCs. This clonotype originated in a man aged 25-45 years in good health and CMV-seronegative. The V gene is TRBV21-1, the J gene TRBJ1-1; the table's D gene call, TRBD1, was not cross checked with the DNA. TRBV21-1 has pseudogene status. CDR3 residues: CAGDRNEAFF. CDR3 nucleotides: TGTGCCGGAGACAGGAATGAAGCTTTCTTT.